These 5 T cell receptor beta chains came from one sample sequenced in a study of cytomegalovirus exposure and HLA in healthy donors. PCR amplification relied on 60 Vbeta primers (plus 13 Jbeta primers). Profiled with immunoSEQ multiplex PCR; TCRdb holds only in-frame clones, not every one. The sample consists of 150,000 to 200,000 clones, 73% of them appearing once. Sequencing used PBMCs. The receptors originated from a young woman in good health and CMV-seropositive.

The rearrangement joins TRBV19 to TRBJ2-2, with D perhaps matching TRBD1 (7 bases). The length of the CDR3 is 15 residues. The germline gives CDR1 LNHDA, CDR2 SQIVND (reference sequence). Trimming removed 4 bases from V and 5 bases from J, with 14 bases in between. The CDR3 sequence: CASSTHRGGTGELFF. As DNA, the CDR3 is TGTGCCAGTAGTACCCACAGGGGAGGAACCGGGGAGCTGTTTTTT.

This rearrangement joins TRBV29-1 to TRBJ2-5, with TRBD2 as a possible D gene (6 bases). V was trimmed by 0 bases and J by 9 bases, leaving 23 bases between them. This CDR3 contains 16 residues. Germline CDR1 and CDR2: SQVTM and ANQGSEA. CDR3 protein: CSVEESTQLTGEAQYF. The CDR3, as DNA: TGCAGCGTTGAAGAGTCCACACAGCTAACCGGGGAGGCCCAGTACTTC.

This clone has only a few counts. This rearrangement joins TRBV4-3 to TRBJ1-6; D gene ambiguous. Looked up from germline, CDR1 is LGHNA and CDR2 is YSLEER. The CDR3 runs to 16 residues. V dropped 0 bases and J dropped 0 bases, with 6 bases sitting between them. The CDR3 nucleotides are TGCGCCAGCAGCCAAGATCTTAGCTCCTATAATTCACCCCTCCACTTT. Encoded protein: CASSQDLSSYNSPLHF.

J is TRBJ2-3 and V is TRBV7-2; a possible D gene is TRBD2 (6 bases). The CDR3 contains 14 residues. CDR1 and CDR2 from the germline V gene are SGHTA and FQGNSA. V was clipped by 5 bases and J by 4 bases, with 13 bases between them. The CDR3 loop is CASSKSWGADTQYF. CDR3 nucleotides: TGTGCCAGCAGCAAATCGTGGGGGGCAGATACGCAGTATTTT.

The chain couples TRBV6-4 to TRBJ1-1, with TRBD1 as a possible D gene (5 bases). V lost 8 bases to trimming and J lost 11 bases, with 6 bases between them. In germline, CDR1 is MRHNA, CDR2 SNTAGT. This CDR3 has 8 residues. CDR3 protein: CASRGAFF. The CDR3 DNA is TGTGCCAGCCGGGGGGCTTTCTTT.